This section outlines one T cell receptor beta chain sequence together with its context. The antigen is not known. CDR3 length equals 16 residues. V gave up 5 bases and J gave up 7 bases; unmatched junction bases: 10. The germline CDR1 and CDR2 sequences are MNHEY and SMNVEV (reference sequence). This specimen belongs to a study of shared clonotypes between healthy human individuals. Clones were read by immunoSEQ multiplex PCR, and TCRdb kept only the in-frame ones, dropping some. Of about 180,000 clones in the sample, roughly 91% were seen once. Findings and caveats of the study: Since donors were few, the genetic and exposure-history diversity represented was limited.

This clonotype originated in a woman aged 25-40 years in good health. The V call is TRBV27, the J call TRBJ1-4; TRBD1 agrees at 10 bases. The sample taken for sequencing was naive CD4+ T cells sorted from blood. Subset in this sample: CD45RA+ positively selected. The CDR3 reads CASSPETGGRFEKLFF. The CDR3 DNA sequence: TGTGCCAGCAGTCCGGAGACAGGGGGCCGCTTTGAAAAACTGTTTTTT.